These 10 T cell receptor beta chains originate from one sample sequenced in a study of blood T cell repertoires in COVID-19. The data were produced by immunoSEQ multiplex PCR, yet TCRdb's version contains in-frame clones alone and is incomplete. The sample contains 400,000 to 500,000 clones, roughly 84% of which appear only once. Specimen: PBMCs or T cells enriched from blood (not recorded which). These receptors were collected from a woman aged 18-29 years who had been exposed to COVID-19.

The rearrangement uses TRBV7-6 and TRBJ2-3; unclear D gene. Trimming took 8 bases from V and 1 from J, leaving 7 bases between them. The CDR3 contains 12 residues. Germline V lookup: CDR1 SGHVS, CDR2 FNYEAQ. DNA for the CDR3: TGTGCCAGCGCAGAGGGCACAGATACGCAGTATTTT. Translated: CASAEGTDTQYF.

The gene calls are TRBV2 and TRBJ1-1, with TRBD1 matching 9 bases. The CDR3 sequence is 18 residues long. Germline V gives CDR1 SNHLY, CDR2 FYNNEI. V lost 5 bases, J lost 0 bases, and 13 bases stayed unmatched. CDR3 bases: TGTGCCAGCAGTCATCGGACAGGGGTCGGCGGACTGAACACTGAAGCTTTCTTT. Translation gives CASSHRTGVGGLNTEAFF.

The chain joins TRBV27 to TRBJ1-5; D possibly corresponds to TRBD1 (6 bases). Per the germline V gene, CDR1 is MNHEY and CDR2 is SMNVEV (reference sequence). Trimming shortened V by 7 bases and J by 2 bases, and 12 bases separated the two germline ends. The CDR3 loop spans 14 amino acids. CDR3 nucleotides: TGTGCCAGCACCAGGGGTGGCCGCAATCAGCCCCAGCATTTT. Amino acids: CASTRGGRNQPQHF.

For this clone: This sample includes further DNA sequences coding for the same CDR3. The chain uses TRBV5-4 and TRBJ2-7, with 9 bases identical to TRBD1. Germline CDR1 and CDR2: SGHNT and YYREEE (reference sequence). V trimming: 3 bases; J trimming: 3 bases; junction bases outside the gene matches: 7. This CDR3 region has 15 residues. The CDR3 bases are TGTGCCAGCAGCTCTGGACAGGGGTTGATCTACGAGCAGTACTTC. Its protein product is CASSSGQGLIYEQYF. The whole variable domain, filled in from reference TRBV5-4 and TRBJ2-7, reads ETGVTQSPTHLIKTRGQQVTLRCSSQSGHNTVSWYQQALGQGPQFIFQYYREEENGRGNFPPRFSGLQFPNYSSELNVNALELDDSALYLCASSSGQGLIYEQYFGPGTRLTVT.

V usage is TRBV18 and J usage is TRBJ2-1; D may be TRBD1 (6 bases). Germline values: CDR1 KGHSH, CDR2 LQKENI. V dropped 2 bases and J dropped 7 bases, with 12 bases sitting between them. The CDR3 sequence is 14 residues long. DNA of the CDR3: TGTGCCAGCTCACCAAGGGGGACGGGGAATGAGCAGTTCTTC. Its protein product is CASSPRGTGNEQFF.

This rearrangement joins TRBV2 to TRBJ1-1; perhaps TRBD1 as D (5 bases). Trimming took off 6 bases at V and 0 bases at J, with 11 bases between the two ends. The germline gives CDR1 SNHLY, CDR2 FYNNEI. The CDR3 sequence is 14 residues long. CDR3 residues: CASRGRGMNTEAFF. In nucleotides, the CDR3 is TGTGCCAGCAGGGGGCGGGGGATGAACACTGAAGCTTTCTTT. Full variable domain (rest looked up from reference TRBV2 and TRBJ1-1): EPEVTQTPSHQVTQMGQEVILRCVPISNHLYFYWYRQILGQKVEFLVSFYNNEISEKSEIFDDQFSVERPDGSNFTLKIRSTKLEDSAMYFCASRGRGMNTEAFFGQGTRLTVV.

CDR3 DNA: TGTGCCAGCAGCCCGGGGGGGTTCAGCAATCAGCCCCAGCATTTT. Its protein product is CASSPGGFSNQPQHF. This chain joins TRBV5-6 and TRBJ1-5; D might be TRBD1 (5 bases). The CDR3 is 15 amino acids. Deletions cut 4 bases from V and 1 base from J, with 12 bases between. Germline CDR1 reads SGHDT; CDR2 reads YYEEEE.

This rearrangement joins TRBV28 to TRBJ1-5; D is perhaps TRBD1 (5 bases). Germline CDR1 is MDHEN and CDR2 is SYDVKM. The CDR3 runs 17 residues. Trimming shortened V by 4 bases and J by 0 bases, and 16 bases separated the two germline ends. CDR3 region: CASSSPLGAPSNQPQHF. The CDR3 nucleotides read TGTGCCAGCAGTTCACCCCTTGGGGCACCTAGCAATCAGCCCCAGCATTTT.

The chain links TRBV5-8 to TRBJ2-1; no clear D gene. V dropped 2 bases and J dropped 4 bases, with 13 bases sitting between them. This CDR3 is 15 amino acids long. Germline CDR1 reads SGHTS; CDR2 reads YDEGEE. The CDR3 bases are TGTGCCAGCAGCTTCGGCGAGGCTCGTTACAATGAGCAGTTCTTC. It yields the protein CASSFGEARYNEQFF.

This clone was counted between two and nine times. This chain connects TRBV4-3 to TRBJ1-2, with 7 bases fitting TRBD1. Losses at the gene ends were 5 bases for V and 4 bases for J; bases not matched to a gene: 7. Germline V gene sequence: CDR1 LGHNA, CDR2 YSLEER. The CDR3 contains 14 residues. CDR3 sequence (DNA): TGCGCCAGCAGCGAAACAGGGGCCTTCTATGGCTACACCTTC. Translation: CASSETGAFYGYTF.